A single sample is the source of the 25 T cell receptor beta chains below, sequenced in a study of cytomegalovirus exposure and HLA in healthy donors. Primers: 60 Vbeta forward and 13 Jbeta reverse. Repertoires were generated with immunoSEQ multiplex PCR, while TCRdb's copy carries only in-frame clones and drops some. This sample carries some 180,000 clones, 82% of them seen once, and the ten largest clones take roughly 1.4%. What was sequenced was PBMCs. The receptors come from a man aged 35-49 years in good health and CMV-seronegative.

This rearrangement joins TRBV28 to TRBJ2-7; 7 bases line up with TRBD1. The V and J ends lost 8 bases and 3 bases, in that order; junction bases with no gene match: 7. Per the germline V gene, CDR1 is MDHEN and CDR2 is SYDVKM. The CDR3 sequence is 13 residues long. DNA for the CDR3: TGTGCCAGCGAGGACAGGTTTCACTACGAGCAGTACTTC. This translates into CASEDRFHYEQYF.

In this sample, this clone turned up a few times. This same CDR3 is encoded by further DNA sequences in the sample. This rearrangement joins TRBV9 to TRBJ1-1; 7 bases agree with TRBD1. This CDR3 region has 13 residues. Germline V gives CDR1 SGDLS, CDR2 YYNGEE. With 3 bases clipped from V and 1 base from J, the junction kept 0 bases outside the gene matches. CDR3 amino acids: CASSAGGNTEAFF. Here the CDR3 DNA reads TGTGCCAGCAGCGCAGGGGGGAACACTGAAGCTTTCTTT.

This chain connects TRBV27 to TRBJ2-7; 7 positions agree with TRBD1. The CDR3 has 16 amino acids. Germline lookup yields CDR1 MNHEY and CDR2 SMNVEV (reference sequence). J gave up 4 bases and V 5 bases, and 14 bases lay outside the gene matches. The CDR3 DNA reads as TGTGCCAGCAGTCCGAGAGACAGGGTGGATTTTTACGAGCAGTACTTC. This sequence encodes CASSPRDRVDFYEQYF.

The J gene is TRBJ2-7, the V gene TRBV27, with 7 bases that match TRBD2. Trimming cost V 0 bases and J 4 bases; bases outside gene matches: 24. Germline CDR1 MNHEY, CDR2 SMNVEV (reference sequence). This CDR3 spans 21 amino acids. CDR3 DNA: TGTGCCAGCAGTTTATCAAACCTCGATCCGGGACTACTCGTCTCCCCTTACGAGCAGTACTTC. Translated, it gives CASSLSNLDPGLLVSPYEQYF.

The gene calls are TRBV28 and TRBJ1-2; 7 bases match TRBD1. CDR3 length: 16 amino acids. Germline CDR1 reads MDHEN; CDR2 reads SYDVKM. V was clipped by 2 bases and J by 6 bases; unmatched bases: 12. CDR3 coding DNA: TGTGCCAGCAGTTTAGGGTCGGCAGGGGGATACAATGGCTACACCTTC. Its protein is CASSLGSAGGYNGYTF.

V is TRBV15 and J is TRBJ2-7; D gene uncertain. CDR1 LNHNV and CDR2 YYDKDF come from the germline V gene (reference sequence). V shed 8 bases and J shed 6 bases, with 17 bases lying between them. This CDR3 is 13 amino acids long. The CDR3 spells CATRFRSTTEQYF. The CDR3 nucleotides are TGTGCCACCCGATTCAGAAGTACCACCGAGCAGTACTTC. Together with reference TRBV15 and TRBJ2-7, the CDR3 gives the full variable domain: DAMVIQNPRYQVTQFGKPVTLSCSQTLNHNVMYWYQQKSSQAPKLLFHYYDKDFNNEADTPDNFQSRRPNTSFCFLDIRSPGLGDTAMYLCATRFRSTTEQYFGPGTRLTVT.

This clone was counted a few times. This chain joins TRBV6-1 and TRBJ2-4, with 7 bases lining up with TRBD1. The germline gives CDR1 MNHNS, CDR2 SASEGT. V lost 4 bases, J lost 6 bases, and 3 bases stayed unmatched. The CDR3 loop spans 13 amino acids. CDR3 residues: CASSGQGLNIQYF. Here the CDR3 DNA reads TGTGCCAGCAGTGGACAGGGCCTAAACATTCAGTACTTC.

Only one count was recorded for this clone. The chain has TRBV7-8 and TRBJ2-7, with TRBD2 matching over 7 bases. Germline trimming cut 2 bases from V and 2 bases from J; bases unmatched to any gene: 6. The CDR3 contains 15 residues. Per the germline V gene, CDR1 is SGHVS and CDR2 is FQNEAQ. The CDR3 sequence: CASSLFGGGTYEQYF. For the CDR3, the DNA is TGTGCCAGCAGCTTATTTGGGGGAGGGACCTACGAGCAGTACTTC.

This chain connects TRBV28 to TRBJ1-3; D is unclear. The V end was cut by 4 bases, the J end by 2 bases, with 12 bases between. The CDR3 contains 15 residues. Germline V gene sequence: CDR1 MDHEN, CDR2 SYDVKM. CDR3 region: CASSSTYGTGNTIYF. Here the CDR3 DNA reads TGTGCCAGCAGTTCGACCTACGGGACTGGAAACACCATATATTTT.

The gene calls are TRBV7-6 and TRBJ1-1; D uncertain. CDR3 length: 16 residues. V was pared by 4 bases and J by 4 bases, with 19 bases between. The germline gives CDR1 SGHVS, CDR2 FNYEAQ. The CDR3 DNA sequence: TGTGCCAGCAGCTCCTATCCGAGGCACTTGGGCACTGAAGCTTTCTTT. This encodes CASSSYPRHLGTEAFF.

The CDR3 sequence is CASSIGGQGLAGNWEQFF. The CDR3 nucleotides are TGTGCCAGTAGTATAGGAGGGCAGGGACTAGCGGGAAATTGGGAGCAGTTCTTC. The chain combines TRBV19 with TRBJ2-1; 13 bases align to TRBD2. CDR1 and CDR2 from the germline V gene are LNHDA and SQIVND (reference sequence). The length of the CDR3 is 18 residues. V gave up 1 base and J gave up 10 bases; unmatched junction bases: 13.

This clone has only a few counts. This chain joins TRBV7-9 and TRBJ1-3, with unresolved D. Germline lookup yields CDR1 SEHNR and CDR2 FQNEAQ (reference sequence). V was trimmed by 5 bases and J by 6 bases, leaving 8 bases between them. The CDR3 consists of 12 residues. This chain's CDR3 is CASSPYPNTIYF. DNA of the CDR3: TGTGCCAGCAGCCCCTATCCAAACACCATATATTTT.

The V call is TRBV6-4, the J call TRBJ1-2; no clear D gene. The V and J ends lost 0 bases and 4 bases respectively, with 6 bases between them. The CDR3 loop spans 13 amino acids. The germline gives CDR1 MRHNA, CDR2 SNTAGT. In nucleotides, the CDR3 is TGTGCCAGCAGTGACTCGCCAGGCTATGGCTACACCTTC. It codes for CASSDSPGYGYTF.

V gene TRBV19 combines with J gene TRBJ1-1; D is uncertain. Trimming took off 1 base at V and 1 base at J, with 10 bases between the two ends. Germline loops: CDR1 LNHDA, CDR2 SQIVND (reference sequence). The CDR3 length is 15 residues. This chain's CDR3 is CASSIGPFPNTEAFF. For the CDR3, the DNA is TGTGCCAGTAGTATAGGTCCCTTCCCGAACACTGAAGCTTTCTTT.

The CDR3, as DNA: TGTGCCAGCAGCTTAGTTGGGACAGGGGGGTCCGAGCAGTACTTC. Its protein is CASSLVGTGGSEQYF. This chain uses TRBV7-9 with TRBJ2-7; 11 bases map to TRBD1. CDR1 is SEHNR and CDR2 is FQNEAQ in the germline V gene (reference sequence). This CDR3 comprises 15 residues. Trimming removed 1 base from V and 6 bases from J; junction bases left unmatched: 5. The full variable domain, completed using reference TRBV7-9 and TRBJ2-7, is DTGVSQNPRHKITKRGQNVTFRCDPISEHNRLYWYRQTLGQGPEFLTYFQNEAQLEKSRLLSDRFSAERPKGSFSTLEIQRTEQGDSAMYLCASSLVGTGGSEQYFGPGTRLTVT.

This clone was recorded only once. The J gene is TRBJ2-1, the V gene TRBV9; D is perhaps TRBD1 (6 bases). This CDR3 contains 14 residues. Germline V lookup: CDR1 SGDLS, CDR2 YYNGEE. The germline V and J ends were trimmed by 1 base and 7 bases, with 12 bases remaining between them. CDR3: CASSVSNRENEQFF. In DNA, the CDR3 is TGTGCCAGCAGCGTAAGCAACAGGGAGAATGAGCAGTTCTTC. The full variable domain, its missing parts supplied by reference TRBV9 and TRBJ2-1, is DSGVTQTPKHLITATGQRVTLRCSPRSGDLSVYWYQQSLDQGLQFLIQYYNGEERAKGNILERFSAQQFPDLHSELNLSSLELGDSALYFCASSVSNRENEQFFGPGTRLTVL.

The chain has TRBV7-2 and TRBJ2-1, with 16 bases lining up with TRBD2. Losses at the gene ends were 5 bases for V and 6 bases for J; bases not matched to a gene: 7. The CDR3 is made up of 17 amino acids. The V gene's germline CDR1 is SGHTA and CDR2 FQGNSA. The CDR3 reads CASSLTGTSGGANEQFF. The CDR3 bases are TGTGCCAGCAGCCTAACCGGGACTAGCGGGGGGGCCAATGAGCAGTTCTTC.

The chain combines TRBV7-2 with TRBJ2-7; TRBD1 agrees at 8 bases. Germline CDR1 SGHTA, CDR2 FQGNSA. With V trimmed by 4 bases and J by 4 bases, 9 bases remained unmatched. The CDR3 consists of 15 residues. CDR3 region: CASSSPGQALYEQYF. The CDR3 nucleotides are TGTGCCAGCAGCTCGCCGGGACAGGCTCTTTACGAGCAGTACTTC.

This clone turned up a few times. The V call is TRBV15, the J call TRBJ2-2, with TRBD2 as a possible D gene (5 bases). Germline V lookup: CDR1 LNHNV, CDR2 YYDKDF (reference sequence). Between the trimmed V and J ends, which lost 0 bases and 5 bases, there was a span of 10 bases. CDR3 length: 15 residues. CDR3 amino acids: CATSRDSRETGELFF. CDR3 DNA: TGTGCCACCAGCAGAGATTCTAGGGAGACCGGGGAGCTGTTTTTT.

This chain joins TRBV30 and TRBJ2-1; 8 bases map to TRBD1. Unmatched junction bases numbered 4, after V lost 5 bases and J lost 10 bases. This CDR3 is built from 11 residues. Germline values: CDR1 GTSNPN, CDR2 SVGIG (reference sequence). Written as DNA, the CDR3 is TGTGCCTGGGACCGGACAGGGGAGCAGTTCTTC. Translating gives CAWDRTGEQFF.

J is TRBJ2-7 and V is TRBV5-4; 7 nucleotides agree with TRBD1. The germline V gene has CDR1 SGHNT and CDR2 YYREEE (reference sequence). V was pared by 3 bases and J by 5 bases, with 5 bases of the junction left unmatched. This CDR3 is 13 amino acids long. CDR3 nucleotide sequence: TGTGCCAGCAGCTCCCGACAGGGAAACGAGCAGTACTTC. Its protein is CASSSRQGNEQYF.

This clone was detected only once. Other nucleotide sequences from this sample produce the same CDR3. Here the CDR3 reads CATSRDPSGQETQYF. The CDR3 nucleotides are TGTGCCACCAGCAGAGATCCATCGGGGCAAGAGACCCAGTACTTC. This chain joins TRBV15 and TRBJ2-5; possibly TRBD2 for D (5 bases). The germline CDR1 and CDR2 sequences are LNHNV and YYDKDF (reference sequence). The CDR3 is 15 residues long. V lost 0 bases to trimming and J lost 2 bases, with 10 bases between them.

The J gene is TRBJ1-1, the V gene TRBV21-1; the D call TRBD1 from the table was never checked on the DNA. TRBV21-1 is noted as a pseudogene. This CDR3 contains 16 residues. CDR3 bases: TGTGCCAGCAGCGAGAGGGCAGGGGACATGAACACTGAAGCTTTCTTT. This gives the protein CASSERAGDMNTEAFF.

The chain joins TRBV28 to TRBJ1-5; 7 nucleotides agree with TRBD1. The J segment lost 4 bases and the V segment lost 5 bases, leaving 11 bases of the junction unmatched. The CDR3 contains 16 residues. Germline CDR1 MDHEN, CDR2 SYDVKM. CDR3 nucleotide sequence: TGTGCCAGCAGTCCGACCGGGACAGTCCCAAATCAGCCCCAGCATTTT. This gives the protein CASSPTGTVPNQPQHF.

The CDR3 DNA follows: TGTGCCAGCAGCCAAGAGGGCCATTCTGGAAACACCATATATTTT. Translating gives CASSQEGHSGNTIYF. The rearrangement links TRBV4-2 to TRBJ1-3; D unresolved. Trimming pared 0 bases from V and 1 base from J, leaving 7 bases between. Germline CDR1 LGHNA, CDR2 YNFKEQ. The CDR3 sequence is 15 residues long.